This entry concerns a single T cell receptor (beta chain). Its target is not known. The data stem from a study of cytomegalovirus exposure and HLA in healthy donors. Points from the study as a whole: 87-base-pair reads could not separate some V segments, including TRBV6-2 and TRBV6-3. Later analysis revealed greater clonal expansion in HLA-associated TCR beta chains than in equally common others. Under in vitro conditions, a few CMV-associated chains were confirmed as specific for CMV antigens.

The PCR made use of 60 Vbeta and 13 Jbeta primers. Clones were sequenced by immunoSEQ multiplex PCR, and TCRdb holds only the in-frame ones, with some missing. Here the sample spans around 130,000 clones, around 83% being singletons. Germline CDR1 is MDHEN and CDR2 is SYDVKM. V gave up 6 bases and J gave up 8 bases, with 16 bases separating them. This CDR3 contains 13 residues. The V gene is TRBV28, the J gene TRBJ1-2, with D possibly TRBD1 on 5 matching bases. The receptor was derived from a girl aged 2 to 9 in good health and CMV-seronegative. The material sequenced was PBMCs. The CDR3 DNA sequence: TGTGCCAGCAGGGGGCTTGGTCGGTCGGGCTACACCTTC. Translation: CASRGLGRSGYTF.